This T cell receptor (beta chain) was captured by sequencing in a study of T cell repertoires in cytomegalovirus infection. In the study overall: The study used recently identified HLA-C-restricted and well-studied HLA-B-restricted CMV epitopes. Carrying CMV and the relevant HLA type showed in public TCR beta signatures.

Using its own MiXCR run on the reads, TCRdb lists one record per CDR3 protein. The sample gives about 700,000 distinct CDR3 sequences, roughly 33% of which show up once; 15% to 20% is in the top ten. There are a few counts of this clonotype. Antigen specificity is unknown. The CDR3 spans 16 residues. The junction had 8 bases not matched to a gene; V was cut back by 4 bases and J by 1 base. Germline V gene lookup returns CDR1 SGHTA and CDR2 FQGNSA. The sequencing here drew on cultured PBMCs, taken from culture after CMV antigen stimulation. The TCR sequence derives from a human donor in good health (CMV status not recorded). Some clones in this sample may be carry-over from other donors' samples. The chain joins TRBV7-2 to TRBJ2-3, with 7 bases matching TRBD2. CDR3 sequence (DNA): TGTGCCAGCAGCTCTGGACTGGGGGGGGGCACAGATACGCAGTATTTT. Protein sequence: CASSSGLGGGTDTQYF. Looking up the rest from reference TRBV7-2 and TRBJ2-3 gives the full variable domain: GAGVSQSPSNKVTEKGKDVELRCDPISGHTALYWYRQSLGQGLEFLIYFQGNSAPDKSGLPSDRFSAERTGGSVSTLTIQRTQQEDSAVYLCASSSGLGGGTDTQYFGPGTRLTVL.